This is a list of T cell receptor beta chains from one sample in a study of CD8+CD57+ T cells in acquired aplastic anemia. TCRdb redid the calling of the reads with MiXCR, one entry per CDR3 protein. The sample yields hundreds of thousands of distinct CDR3 sequences, around 45% seen once. The source material was sorted CD4+, CD8+, or CD8+CD57+ T cells (not recorded which) from PBMCs. Receptors originate from a human donor with aplastic anemia. CDR3s include the opening cysteine and the closing phenylalanine or tryptophan. The D gene is left open where the match is weak. Only some rows state a clone size, as once, few, many or a class for expanded clones.

abundance: .; j_gene: TRBJ1-1; d_gene: TRBD1; v_gene: TRBV6-2/TRBV6-3; CDR3nt: TGTGCCAGCAGTACGAAATCAACAGGGGAGGAAGCTTCCTTT; CDR3aa: CASSTKSTGEEASF
abundance: .; j_gene: TRBJ1-2; d_gene: .; v_gene: TRBV9; CDR3nt: TGTGCCAGCAGCGTAGCCCACAGTGTCAACTATGGCTGCACCTTC; CDR3aa: CASSVAHSVNYGCTF
abundance: .; j_gene: TRBJ1-5; d_gene: .; v_gene: TRBV2; CDR3nt: TGTGCCAGCAACGCGGACAGCAATCAGCCCCAGCATTTT; CDR3aa: CASNADSNQPQHF
abundance: many; j_gene: TRBJ2-3; d_gene: .; v_gene: TRBV9; CDR3nt: TGTGCCAGCAGCGGAAATACGCAGTATTTT; CDR3aa: CASSGNTQYF
abundance: many; j_gene: TRBJ2-5; d_gene: TRBD1; v_gene: TRBV15; CDR3nt: TGTGCCACCAGCAGAGGACCGGGACAGCGCCAAGAGACCCAGTACTTC; CDR3aa: CATSRGPGQRQETQYF
abundance: many; j_gene: TRBJ2-7; d_gene: .; v_gene: TRBV5-6; CDR3nt: TGTGCCAGCAGCCCGGGGAAAACGGTCTACGAGCAGTACTTC; CDR3aa: CASSPGKTVYEQYF
abundance: few; j_gene: TRBJ2-1; d_gene: TRBD2; v_gene: TRBV7-2; CDR3nt: TGTGCCAGCAGCTCCAGACTAGCGGGAGGGAGGAATGAGCAGTTCTTC; CDR3aa: CASSSRLAGGRNEQFF
abundance: many; j_gene: TRBJ2-5; d_gene: TRBD1; v_gene: TRBV24-1; CDR3nt: TGTGCCACCAGTCTTACCCCCGGGACAGGAGAAGAGACCCAGTACTTC; CDR3aa: CATSLTPGTGEETQYF
abundance: many; j_gene: TRBJ2-1; d_gene: TRBD2; v_gene: TRBV7-7; CDR3nt: TGTGCTAGCAGCCCATGGGGTCCTAGCGGGAGGTTTGATGAGCAGTTCTTC; CDR3aa: CASSPWGPSGRFDEQFF
abundance: .; j_gene: TRBJ2-3; d_gene: TRBD2; v_gene: TRBV7-3; CDR3nt: TGTGCCAGCAGCTTGGGGACTAGCGGGAAGGCTACGCAGTATTTT; CDR3aa: CASSLGTSGKATQYF
abundance: .; j_gene: TRBJ2-3; d_gene: TRBD2; v_gene: TRBV25-1; CDR3nt: TGTGCCAGCAGTCCGCTAGCGGGAGATCCAGATACGCAGTATTTT; CDR3aa: CASSPLAGDPDTQYF
abundance: many; j_gene: TRBJ1-5; d_gene: .; v_gene: TRBV4-3; CDR3nt: TGCGCCAGCAGCCAAGAGCTGGCCCAGCCCCAGCATTTT; CDR3aa: CASSQELAQPQHF
abundance: many; j_gene: TRBJ2-3; d_gene: .; v_gene: TRBV11-2; CDR3nt: TGTGCCAGCAGCTTGGTGGGAGGCACAGATACGCAGTATTTT; CDR3aa: CASSLVGGTDTQYF
abundance: once; j_gene: TRBJ1-4; d_gene: .; v_gene: TRBV13; CDR3nt: TGTGCCAGCAGCTTAGGCCGCGGCGGCCCCAATGAAAAACTGTTTTTT; CDR3aa: CASSLGRGGPNEKLFF
abundance: many; j_gene: TRBJ2-3; d_gene: .; v_gene: TRBV7-8; CDR3nt: TGTGCCAGCAGCTTGGACAGCGCAGATACGCAGTATTTT; CDR3aa: CASSLDSADTQYF
abundance: .; j_gene: TRBJ2-1; d_gene: TRBD2; v_gene: TRBV15; CDR3nt: TGTGCCACCAGCAGATCCATGACTAGCGGAGACAATGAGCAGTTCTTC; CDR3aa: CATSRSMTSGDNEQFF
abundance: many; j_gene: TRBJ2-7; d_gene: TRBD1; v_gene: TRBV20-1; CDR3nt: TGCAGTGCTACAATCCCGGGACAGGCACTATACGAGCAGTACTTC; CDR3aa: CSATIPGQALYEQYF
abundance: .; j_gene: TRBJ1-4; d_gene: .; v_gene: TRBV10-3; CDR3nt: TGTGCCATCAGTGAAACAGCTGAAAAACTGTTTTTT; CDR3aa: CAISETAEKLFF
abundance: many; j_gene: TRBJ1-5; d_gene: .; v_gene: TRBV6-5; CDR3nt: TGTGCCAGCAAACGAGAAGACAGCCGCAATCAGCCCCAGCATTTT; CDR3aa: CASKREDSRNQPQHF
abundance: .; j_gene: TRBJ2-3; d_gene: .; v_gene: TRBV19; CDR3nt: TGTGCCAGTAGTTATTTCAGGGGAAAAACAGATACGCAGTATTTT; CDR3aa: CASSYFRGKTDTQYF
abundance: many; j_gene: TRBJ2-3; d_gene: TRBD2; v_gene: TRBV9; CDR3nt: TGTGCCAGCAGCGAGACTAGCGGGAGCGTTCCTAGCACAGATACGCAGTATTTT; CDR3aa: CASSETSGSVPSTDTQYF
abundance: many; j_gene: TRBJ2-1; d_gene: TRBD2; v_gene: TRBV6-4; CDR3nt: TGTGCCAGCAGTGCAGGTAGCGGGGGATACAATGAGCAGTTCTTC; CDR3aa: CASSAGSGGYNEQFF
abundance: once; j_gene: TRBJ1-2; d_gene: TRBD1; v_gene: TRBV24-1; CDR3nt: TGTGCCACCAGAAGACAGGGAAACTATGGCTACACCTTC; CDR3aa: CATRRQGNYGYTF
abundance: many; j_gene: TRBJ2-1; d_gene: TRBD2; v_gene: TRBV6-4; CDR3nt: TGTGCCAGCAGTGACACTAGCGGGGGGATTAATGAGCAGTTCTTC; CDR3aa: CASSDTSGGINEQFF
abundance: .; j_gene: TRBJ2-1; d_gene: .; v_gene: TRBV20-1; CDR3nt: TGCAGTGCCCTTTCAGACAGCTACAATGAGCAGTTCTTC; CDR3aa: CSALSDSYNEQFF
abundance: .; j_gene: TRBJ2-2; d_gene: .; v_gene: TRBV7-9; CDR3nt: TGTGCCAGCAGCCCACCCGGGCAATCGAACACCGGGGAGCTGTTTTTT; CDR3aa: CASSPPGQSNTGELFF
abundance: many; j_gene: TRBJ1-1; d_gene: .; v_gene: TRBV29-1; CDR3nt: TGCAGCGTCCCAAGGGGGGGATTGAAGGGTGGCACTGAAGCTTTCTTT; CDR3aa: CSVPRGGLKGGTEAFF
abundance: many; j_gene: TRBJ2-2; d_gene: .; v_gene: TRBV5-1; CDR3nt: TGCGCCAGCTCCCCCGAGAACGCGAACACCGGGGAGCTGTTTTTT; CDR3aa: CASSPENANTGELFF
abundance: .; j_gene: TRBJ1-2; d_gene: .; v_gene: TRBV14; CDR3nt: TGTGCCAGCAGCCAAGGCCAGGTCCCGATCTATGGCTACACCTTC; CDR3aa: CASSQGQVPIYGYTF
abundance: many; j_gene: TRBJ2-7; d_gene: .; v_gene: TRBV7-9; CDR3nt: TGTGCCAGCAGCTCCAACAAGGGTTACGAGCAGTACTTC; CDR3aa: CASSSNKGYEQYF
abundance: .; j_gene: TRBJ2-6; d_gene: .; v_gene: TRBV29-1; CDR3nt: TGCAGCGTTGACGGTGGGGCCAACGTCCTGACTTTC; CDR3aa: CSVDGGANVLTF
abundance: many; j_gene: TRBJ2-7; d_gene: TRBD1; v_gene: TRBV7-9; CDR3nt: TGTGCCAGCAGCTCCACCGACAGGGCCCCCTACGAGCAGTACTTC; CDR3aa: CASSSTDRAPYEQYF
abundance: .; j_gene: TRBJ1-1; d_gene: .; v_gene: TRBV5-1; CDR3nt: TGCGCCAGCAGCAGGGGACGGCCAGGCGGTGAAGCTTTCTTT; CDR3aa: CASSRGRPGGEAFF
abundance: many; j_gene: TRBJ1-1; d_gene: .; v_gene: TRBV13; CDR3nt: TGTGCCAGCAGCTTAGCCCAGGGTGAAGCTTTCTTT; CDR3aa: CASSLAQGEAFF
abundance: .; j_gene: TRBJ2-3; d_gene: .; v_gene: TRBV7-9; CDR3nt: TGTGCCAGCAGCCCCCATCGGGATACGCAGTATTTT; CDR3aa: CASSPHRDTQYF
abundance: .; j_gene: TRBJ2-3; d_gene: .; v_gene: TRBV28; CDR3nt: TGTGCCAGCAGCTGGACAGGAGGGGTATTTACGCAGTATTTT; CDR3aa: CASSWTGGVFTQYF
abundance: .; j_gene: TRBJ2-6; d_gene: .; v_gene: TRBV15; CDR3nt: TGTGCCACCAGCAGAGATGGAGGGGATGGGGCCAACGTCCTGACTTTC; CDR3aa: CATSRDGGDGANVLTF
abundance: many; j_gene: TRBJ1-5; d_gene: .; v_gene: TRBV13; CDR3nt: TGTGCCAGCAGCCTAGGGGTTCAGCCCCAGCATTTT; CDR3aa: CASSLGVQPQHF
abundance: .; j_gene: TRBJ2-7; d_gene: TRBD2; v_gene: TRBV10-3; CDR3nt: TGTGCCATCAGTGGACTAGCGGGATTCTACGAGCAGTACTTC; CDR3aa: CAISGLAGFYEQYF
abundance: few; j_gene: TRBJ2-7; d_gene: TRBD2; v_gene: TRBV3-1; CDR3nt: TGTGCCAGCAGCCAGACTAGCGCCTCCTACGAGCAGTACTTC; CDR3aa: CASSQTSASYEQYF
abundance: few; j_gene: TRBJ1-5; d_gene: .; v_gene: TRBV7-8; CDR3nt: TGTGCCAGCAGCGTAGCGGGGGCGGAGTATAGCAATCAGCCCCAGCATTTT; CDR3aa: CASSVAGAEYSNQPQHF
abundance: few; j_gene: TRBJ1-5; d_gene: .; v_gene: TRBV6-2/TRBV6-3; CDR3nt: TGTGCCAGCAGTTACGGAGAAGGGAGCAATCAGCCCCAGCATTTT; CDR3aa: CASSYGEGSNQPQHF
abundance: .; j_gene: TRBJ1-2; d_gene: .; v_gene: TRBV2; CDR3nt: TGTGCCAGCAGGGAGGGGGGGGGCTACACCTTC; CDR3aa: CASREGGGYTF
abundance: many; j_gene: TRBJ1-1; d_gene: .; v_gene: TRBV19; CDR3nt: TGTGCCAGTAAAAAGTCGAACACTGAAGCTTTCTTT; CDR3aa: CASKKSNTEAFF
abundance: few; j_gene: TRBJ2-5; d_gene: TRBD2; v_gene: TRBV6-1; CDR3nt: TGTGCCAGCAGTGAATTGGTAGCGGGGGGGCGGTACGAGACCCAGTACTTC; CDR3aa: CASSELVAGGRYETQYF
abundance: .; j_gene: TRBJ1-6; d_gene: .; v_gene: TRBV19; CDR3nt: TGTGCCAGTAGTATAACCTGGGAAAGGACCTATAATTCACCCCTCCACTTT; CDR3aa: CASSITWERTYNSPLHF
abundance: many; j_gene: TRBJ2-1; d_gene: TRBD2; v_gene: TRBV7-8; CDR3nt: TGTGCCAGCAGCTTAGAGCCAGCGGGGGGGTTATCCTACAATGAGCAGTTCTTC; CDR3aa: CASSLEPAGGLSYNEQFF
abundance: .; j_gene: TRBJ1-4; d_gene: TRBD1; v_gene: TRBV6-2/TRBV6-3; CDR3nt: TGTGCCAGCACCGGAGCGACAGGGGAGTCCTCTGAAAAACTGTTTTTT; CDR3aa: CASTGATGESSEKLFF